The sequence of this T cell receptor (beta chain) was determined in a study of T cell responses to AZD1222 COVID-19 vaccine. Method: immunoSEQ multiplex PCR; TCRdb's copy keeps in-frame clones and lacks some. Among some 200,000 clones listed, more than 85% were seen once. The CDR3 contains 13 residues. Germline CDR1 reads MNHEY; CDR2 reads SVGAGI. V was trimmed by 7 bases and J by 3 bases, leaving 10 bases between them. The sequence was obtained from an adult who received the AZD1222 COVID-19 vaccine. Sequencing used peripheral blood, obtained 28 days after the second AZD1222 dose. The rearrangement uses TRBV6-5 and TRBJ1-5; a possible D gene is TRBD1 (5 bases). CDR3 in amino acids: CASTDSYNQPQHF. The CDR3 DNA reads TGTGCCAGCACAGACAGTTACAATCAGCCCCAGCATTTT.